The 20 T cell receptor beta chains below were found in one sample sequenced in a study of post-analysis software for immune sequencing data. Study-wide results and caveats: When patients were compared with controls, about 5 TRBV segments were more frequent, TRBV5-6, TRBV5-1 and TRBV20-1 among them.

Each TCR beta cDNA library carried unique molecular identifiers. TCRdb re-called the PCR reads with MiXCR, one entry per CDR3 protein. This sample has 250,000 to 300,000 distinct CDR3 sequences, with 36% found just once. Which antigens these TCRs recognize remains unknown. Sequencing was carried out using blood. The origin of the receptors is a girl aged 5-17 years with multiple sclerosis.

The chain carries TRBV7-3 and TRBJ1-4; TRBD1 is a possible D gene (6 bases). There are 14 residues in the CDR3. V was cut by 5 bases and J by 7 bases, with 14 bases left in between. Germline V CDR1 and CDR2: SGHTA, FQGTGA. As DNA, the CDR3 is TGTGCCAGCAGCCCAGACAGGCACAGTGAAAAACTGTTTTTT. Translated: CASSPDRHSEKLFF.

The J gene is TRBJ2-5, the V gene TRBV18; maybe TRBD1 (5 bases). V lost 0 bases and J lost 3, with 8 bases in between. The CDR3 has 14 residues. Germline values: CDR1 KGHSH, CDR2 LQKENI. The CDR3 protein is CASSPPSGKETQYF. The DNA for the CDR3 is TGTGCCAGCTCACCACCGTCAGGGAAAGAGACCCAGTACTTC.

This clonotype was detected many times. In DNA form, the CDR3 reads TGTGCCAGCAGTTCCTCGGCAAAGGGCCGCCAAGAGACCCAGTACTTC. It yields the protein CASSSSAKGRQETQYF. The V call is TRBV27, the J call TRBJ2-5; no definite D call. The CDR3 runs 16 residues. V shed 4 bases and J shed 1 base, with 16 bases lying between them. Germline CDR1 reads MNHEY; CDR2 reads SMNVEV (reference sequence).

The chain is built from TRBV4-3 and TRBJ2-1; 14 bases fit TRBD2. J lost 6 bases, V lost 7 bases, and 11 bases had no gene match. The CDR3 totals 17 residues. Germline V gene lookup returns CDR1 LGHNA and CDR2 YSLEER. The DNA of the CDR3 is TGCGCCAGCAACCAGTATACCGGGACTAGCGGGGGCAATGAGCAGTTCTTC. It codes for CASNQYTGTSGGNEQFF.

The table lists this clonotype with many counts. In DNA form, the CDR3 reads TGTGCCAGCAGCCCCCAGAGGGTCCCCGCCTCGAATGAGCAGTTCTTC. As protein: CASSPQRVPASNEQFF. The gene calls are TRBV7-8 and TRBJ2-1, with D possibly TRBD2 on 5 matching bases. Trimming pared 5 bases from V and 7 bases from J, leaving 21 bases between. The germline gives CDR1 SGHVS, CDR2 FQNEAQ. There are 16 residues in the CDR3.

This clonotype was seen at least ten times. Here the CDR3 DNA reads TGTGCCAGCAGCAGCTTCTATGGCTACACCTTC. As protein: CASSSFYGYTF. This chain joins TRBV3-1 and TRBJ1-2; D is ambiguous. The CDR3 has 11 amino acids. Trimming left V 5 bases short and J 4 bases short, with 5 bases between. Germline values: CDR1 LGHDT, CDR2 YNNKEL (reference sequence).

There are many counts of this clonotype. The V gene is TRBV25-1, the J gene TRBJ2-1; D possibly matches TRBD1 or TRBD2 (5 bases each). The CDR3 is 15 residues long. CDR1 is MGHDK and CDR2 is SYGVNS in the germline V gene. Between the trimmed V and J ends, which lost 2 bases and 3 bases, there was a span of 11 bases. CDR3 sequence (DNA): TGTGCCAGCAGTGAAGGGGGTCATGACTACAATGAGCAGTTCTTC. Its protein product is CASSEGGHDYNEQFF. The variable domain in full, with the rest retrieved from reference TRBV25-1 and TRBJ2-1, is EADIYQTPRYLVIGTGKKITLECSQTMGHDKMYWYQQDPGMELHLIHYSYGVNSTEKGDLSSESTVSRIRTEHFPLTLESARPSHTSQYLCASSEGGHDYNEQFFGPGTRLTVL.

This clonotype was seen repeatedly, ten times or more. The chain uses TRBV4-1 and TRBJ2-2, with TRBD1 identical over 7 bases. CDR3 size: 15 residues. The V gene end was trimmed by 1 base and the J gene end by 6 bases; junction bases not matched to a gene: 5. CDR1 is MGHRA, CDR2 YSYEKL, per germline. CDR3 region: CASSQGTGDPGELFF. The CDR3 DNA reads TGCGCCAGCAGCCAAGGGACAGGAGATCCCGGGGAGCTGTTTTTT.

Here the CDR3 DNA reads TGTGCCAGCAGCTTAACTACTAACTATGGCTACACCTTC. It encodes CASSLTTNYGYTF. V usage is TRBV7-9 and J usage is TRBJ1-2, with D unresolved. The germline V gene has CDR1 SEHNR and CDR2 FQNEAQ (reference sequence). The CDR3 has 13 amino acids. Trimming took 2 bases from V and 0 from J, leaving 4 bases between them.

This clonotype was seen repeatedly, ten times or more. DNA for the CDR3: TGCAGCGTTCAGAAGACAGTGCTCTCCTACAATGAGCAGTTCTTC. This sequence encodes CSVQKTVLSYNEQFF. The rearrangement links TRBV29-1 to TRBJ2-1; D is perhaps TRBD1 (5 bases). V was pared by 5 bases and J by 0 bases, with 14 bases between. Germline V gene lookup returns CDR1 SQVTM and CDR2 ANQGSEA. The CDR3 is 15 amino acids.

This clonotype has ten or more counts. The chain joins TRBV5-1 to TRBJ1-1, with D perhaps TRBD1 (6 bases). Per the germline V gene, CDR1 is SGHRS and CDR2 is YFSETQ. The ends were cut back, 0 bases at V and 4 bases at J, with 13 bases in the middle. The CDR3 covers 15 residues. CDR3 nucleotides: TGCGCCAGCAGCTTGGATCACGGGGGCACCACTGAAGCTTTCTTT. As protein: CASSLDHGGTTEAFF.

This clonotype was seen many times. This chain joins TRBV20-1 and TRBJ2-1, with D unresolved. The CDR3 has 13 amino acids. Between the trimmed V and J ends, which lost 5 bases and 7 bases, there was a span of 15 bases. Germline values: CDR1 DFQATT, CDR2 SNEGSKA (reference sequence). The CDR3 spells CSAPHEFRNEQFF. The CDR3 DNA sequence: TGCAGTGCTCCCCACGAATTCCGGAATGAGCAGTTCTTC.

The rearrangement uses TRBV28 and TRBJ2-7; D may correspond to TRBD1 or TRBD2 (5 bases each). V gave up 3 bases and J gave up 2 bases, with 14 bases separating them. This CDR3 contains 15 residues. Per germline, CDR1 MDHEN and CDR2 SYDVKM. The DNA of the CDR3 is TGTGCCAGCAGTTTCGAGGGGAGACTCGCCTACGAGCAGTACTTC. Amino acid sequence: CASSFEGRLAYEQYF.

This clonotype was counted at least ten times. The chain uses TRBV29-1 and TRBJ2-1; TRBD1 might be the D (6 bases). Germline V gene data show CDR1 as SQVTM and CDR2 as ANQGSEA. This CDR3 is built from 10 residues. The CDR3 protein is CSTGTNEQFF. CDR3 in DNA: TGCAGTACAGGGACCAATGAGCAGTTCTTC.

The genes are TRBV28 and TRBJ1-5; tentative D call: TRBD1 (5 bases). The germline CDR1 and CDR2 sequences are MDHEN and SYDVKM. The CDR3 covers 16 residues. Deletions cut 6 bases from V and 4 bases from J, with 19 bases between. CDR3 protein: CASSIEDAGWNQPQHF. The CDR3 region has the DNA TGTGCCAGCAGCATAGAGGACGCAGGGTGGAATCAGCCCCAGCATTTT.

This clonotype was seen more than once but under ten times. This sequence joins TRBV7-2 and TRBJ1-2; weak D call: TRBD1 (5 bases). V was shortened by 1 base and J by 5 bases, with 11 bases between the two germline ends. Germline V gene lookup returns CDR1 SGHTA and CDR2 FQGNSA. This CDR3 is built from 14 residues. The CDR3 loop is CASSLVAREYGYTF. For the CDR3, the DNA is TGTGCCAGCAGCTTAGTGGCCAGGGAATATGGCTACACCTTC.

In nucleotides, the CDR3 is TGTGCCAGCAGCCAAGCTGGAAGAGCTAGCCGAGAGGCAGATACGCAGTATTTT. Protein sequence: CASSQAGRASREADTQYF. V gene TRBV3-1 combines with J gene TRBJ2-3; possible D gene TRBD2, 5 bases. V lost 1 base, J lost 4 bases, and 21 bases lay in between. The CDR3 loop spans 18 amino acids. Germline V lookup: CDR1 LGHDT, CDR2 YNNKEL (reference sequence).

This clonotype was observed many times. This rearrangement joins TRBV18 to TRBJ2-5; the match to TRBD2 covers 15 bases. The J call may be wrong; the DNA end is better matched by TRBJ2-7. The CDR3 sequence is 14 residues long. Germline V gene data show CDR1 as KGHSH and CDR2 as LQKENI. The CDR3 loop is CASSPGLAGGEQYF. The CDR3 region has the DNA TGTGCCAGCTCACCGGGACTAGCGGGAGGCGAGCAGTACTTC.

This clonotype has a count of ten or more. This chain links TRBV28 with TRBJ1-2; a weak D match, TRBD1 (5 bases). Germline V gene data show CDR1 as MDHEN and CDR2 as SYDVKM. The CDR3 extends over 12 amino acids. V shed 5 bases and J shed 8 bases, with 12 bases lying between them. This chain's CDR3 is CASSVTEKGYTF. CDR3 in DNA: TGTGCCAGCAGTGTGACAGAGAAAGGCTACACCTTC.

This clonotype was counted many times. The genes are TRBV14 and TRBJ1-2, with D tentatively TRBD1 (6 bases). Germline CDR1 is SGHDN and CDR2 is FVKESK. The V end was cut by 0 bases, the J end by 4 bases, with 15 bases between. The CDR3 totals 16 residues. CDR3 nucleotide sequence: TGTGCCAGCAGCCAAGATGACAGGCAACTAATCTATGGCTACACCTTC. Protein product: CASSQDDRQLIYGYTF.